These 18 T cell receptor beta chains were all obtained from the same sample, sequenced in a study of T cell changes during pregnancy in multiple sclerosis. Assay used: immunoSEQ multiplex PCR; TCRdb lists only in-frame clones, some missing. Of roughly 24,000 clones in the sample, around nine tenths were seen once. The specimen comprised CD4+ T cells from peripheral blood mononuclear cells, sampled in the second trimester of pregnancy. The receptors stem from a female donor in good health, enrolled as a control in a pregnancy study.

The chain has TRBV4-2 and TRBJ1-2; D is unclear. Trimming shortened V by 4 bases and J by 1 base, and 7 bases separated the two germline ends. Germline V CDR1 and CDR2: LGHNA, YNFKEQ. CDR3 length equals 13 residues. The CDR3 DNA sequence: TGTGCCAGCAGCCTACAGATTAACTATGGCTACACCTTC. Encoded protein: CASSLQINYGYTF.

The rearrangement links TRBV25-1 to TRBJ1-6; a possible D gene is TRBD1 (6 bases). V was trimmed by 5 bases and J by 7 bases, leaving 15 bases between them. Germline V gene data show CDR1 as MGHDK and CDR2 as SYGVNS. The CDR3 runs to 15 residues. The CDR3 reads CASSSFRDTNSPLHF. As DNA, the CDR3 is TGTGCCAGCAGTTCTTTCCGGGACACCAATTCACCCCTCCACTTT.

The gene calls are TRBV30 and TRBJ2-5, with 7 nucleotides matching TRBD2. V lost 3 bases and J lost 5; bases outside the gene matches: 9. CDR1 GTSNPN and CDR2 SVGIG come from the germline V gene (reference sequence). This CDR3 is built from 14 residues. The DNA of the CDR3 is TGTGCCTGGAGGGCGGGAGAGCGATTTGAGACCCAGTACTTC. This sequence encodes CAWRAGERFETQYF. The complete variable domain, with remaining parts taken from reference TRBV30 and TRBJ2-5, reads SQTIHQWPATLVQPVGSPLSLECTVEGTSNPNLYWYRQAAGRGLQLLFYSVGIGQISSEVPQNLSASRPQDRQFILSSKKLLLSDSGFYLCAWRAGERFETQYFGPGTRLLVL.

V is TRBV5-4 and J is TRBJ2-7; 8 bases fit TRBD1. From germline, CDR1 is SGHNT and CDR2 YYREEE (reference sequence). With 4 bases clipped from V and 6 bases from J, the junction kept 6 bases outside the gene matches. The CDR3 loop spans 13 amino acids. CDR3 DNA: TGTGCCAGCAGCCGGAACAGGGGGTTCGAGCAGTACTTC. It codes for CASSRNRGFEQYF.

The gene calls are TRBV14 and TRBJ1-6; no reliable D call. Germline loops: CDR1 SGHDN, CDR2 FVKESK. V dropped 6 bases and J dropped 6 bases, with 15 bases sitting between them. The CDR3 extends over 15 amino acids. DNA of the CDR3: TGTGCCAGCAGGGGCTACACAGAACTTAATTCACCCCTCCACTTT. It yields the protein CASRGYTELNSPLHF.

The CDR3, as DNA: TGTGCCAGCAGCCGGACAGGGGGCGACGGCGGGGAGCTGTTTTTT. It yields the protein CASSRTGGDGGELFF. This chain joins TRBV7-2 and TRBJ2-2, with 11 bases fitting TRBD1. The CDR3 loop spans 15 amino acids. Germline-derived CDR1 and CDR2 are SGHTA and FQGNSA. V was clipped by 5 bases and J by 7 bases; unmatched bases: 6.

The CDR3 nucleotides are TGTGCCAGCAGCTTGGAGGTGGCAGGGGGCTACACTGAAGCTTTCTTT. It encodes CASSLEVAGGYTEAFF. The chain recombines TRBV5-6 with TRBJ1-1; 8 bases are shared with TRBD1. The CDR3 length is 16 residues. CDR1 and CDR2 from the germline V gene are SGHDT and YYEEEE. The V and J ends lost 0 bases and 3 bases, in that order; junction bases with no gene match: 7.

The chain is built from TRBV6-5 and TRBJ2-5, with D perhaps TRBD2 (7 bases). This CDR3 spans 14 amino acids. Germline loops: CDR1 MNHEY, CDR2 SVGAGI. V shed 5 bases and J shed 4 bases, with 14 bases lying between them. The CDR3 protein is CASSPWEGGETQYF. CDR3 DNA: TGTGCCAGCAGTCCCTGGGAGGGGGGAGAGACCCAGTACTTC.

The chain links TRBV7-3 to TRBJ1-2, with D maybe TRBD1 (6 bases). The CDR3 covers 14 residues. Germline V CDR1 and CDR2: SGHTA, FQGTGA. Trimming took off 2 bases at V and 5 bases at J, with 12 bases between the two ends. DNA of the CDR3: TGTGCCAGCAGCTTATCAGGGGAAGGGTATGGCTACACCTTC. It specifies CASSLSGEGYGYTF.

The V call is TRBV14, the J call TRBJ2-2, with D uncertain. Germline V gene lookup returns CDR1 SGHDN and CDR2 FVKESK. Between the trimmed V and J ends, which lost 9 bases and 6 bases, there was a span of 11 bases. This CDR3 is built from 12 residues. The CDR3, as DNA: TGTGCCAGTAGTCACAGCTCCGGGGAGCTGTTTTTT. It is translated as CASSHSSGELFF.

The chain has TRBV7-9 and TRBJ2-1, with 7 bases fitting TRBD1. Germline CDR1 SEHNR, CDR2 FQNEAQ (reference sequence). V trimming: 4 bases; J trimming: 4 bases; junction bases outside the gene matches: 7. The length of the CDR3 is 15 residues. The CDR3 is CASSSRTGFYNEQFF. The CDR3 region has the DNA TGTGCCAGCAGCTCCAGGACAGGATTTTACAATGAGCAGTTCTTC.

The table lists this clone with a count of one. This chain joins TRBV13 and TRBJ2-5; a weak D match, TRBD2 (7 bases). The CDR3 runs to 16 residues. Per the germline V gene, CDR1 is PRHDT and CDR2 is FYEKMQ (reference sequence). Between the trimmed V and J ends, which lost 2 bases and 7 bases, there was a span of 20 bases. The CDR3 sequence is CASSLHGGPNGGTQYF. CDR3 bases: TGTGCCAGCAGCTTACACGGGGGGCCAAATGGGGGGACCCAGTACTTC.

This clone was counted a single time. This chain uses TRBV28 with TRBJ1-5, with a possible D match to TRBD1 (6 bases). Germline-derived CDR1 and CDR2 are MDHEN and SYDVKM. The CDR3 extends over 18 amino acids. Between the trimmed V and J ends, which lost 6 bases and 7 bases, there was a span of 28 bases. In DNA form, the CDR3 reads TGTGCCAGCAGCCTAAGGGGGGGAAGGGGCTTGGACCAGCAGCCCCAGCATTTT. Protein: CASSLRGGRGLDQQPQHF.

Comment on this clone: Sequence at one end of the junction differs from germline and may be a read error. The chain couples TRBV7-7 to TRBJ2-7, with D possibly matching TRBD1 (5 bases). This CDR3 has 13 amino acids. CDR1 is SSHAT, CDR2 FNYEAQ, per germline (reference sequence). The CDR3 coding sequence is TGTGCTAGCAGCTTAGAGCAGGGCTACGAGCAGTACTTC. Protein product: CASSLEQGYEQYF.

This chain uses TRBV6-4 with TRBJ1-1; D is uncertain. Germline assignment: CDR1 MRHNA and CDR2 SNTAGT. The CDR3 contains 13 residues. With 4 bases removed from V and 1 base from J, the gap between germline ends came to 7 bases. The CDR3 bases are TGTGCCAGCAGTGCATTGTCGAACACTGAAGCTTTCTTT. Its protein is CASSALSNTEAFF.

The chain employs TRBV5-1 and TRBJ2-2; TRBD2 might be the D (5 bases). The V and J ends lost 3 bases and 4 bases respectively, with 22 bases between them. Germline CDR1 is SGHRS and CDR2 is YFSETQ. The CDR3 spans 18 residues. The CDR3 loop is CASSSATSRVLFTGELFF. Written as DNA, the CDR3 is TGCGCCAGCAGCTCGGCTACTAGTCGGGTCTTGTTCACCGGGGAGCTGTTTTTT. The whole variable domain, filled in from reference TRBV5-1 and TRBJ2-2, reads KAGVTQTPRYLIKTRGQQVTLSCSPISGHRSVSWYQQTPGQGLQFLFEYFSETQRNKGNFPGRFSGRQFSNSRSEMNVSTLELGDSALYLCASSSATSRVLFTGELFFGEGSRLTVL.

The CDR3 bases are TGTGCCAGTAGTAAAACATACAGGGTAACCCCCAAAAACATTCAGTACTTC. Its translation is CASSKTYRVTPKNIQYF. The chain links TRBV19 to TRBJ2-4; possible D gene TRBD1, 6 bases. The V end lost 4 bases, the J end lost 2 bases, and 18 bases lay between the germline ends. Germline CDR1 reads LNHDA; CDR2 reads SQIVND (reference sequence). This CDR3 comprises 17 residues.

This clone was recorded a few times. The gene calls are TRBV6-1 and TRBJ2-5; D is unresolved. V was trimmed by 0 bases and J by 4 bases, leaving 6 bases between them. Germline V gene sequence: CDR1 MNHNS, CDR2 SASEGT. CDR3 length: 13 amino acids. CDR3 protein: CASSEAHRETQYF. Here the CDR3 DNA reads TGTGCCAGCAGTGAAGCCCACAGAGAGACCCAGTACTTC.